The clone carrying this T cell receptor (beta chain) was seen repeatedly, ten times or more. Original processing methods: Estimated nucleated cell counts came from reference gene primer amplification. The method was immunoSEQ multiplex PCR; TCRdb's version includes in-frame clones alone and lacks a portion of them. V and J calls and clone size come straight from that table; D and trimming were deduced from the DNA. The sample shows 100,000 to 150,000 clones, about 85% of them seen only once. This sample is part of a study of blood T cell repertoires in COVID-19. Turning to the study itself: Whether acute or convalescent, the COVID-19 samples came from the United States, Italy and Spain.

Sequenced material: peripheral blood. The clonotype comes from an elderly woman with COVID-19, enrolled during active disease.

The CDR3 loop reads CASRIIGSTSHGYTF. In DNA, the CDR3 is TGTGCCAGCAGGATTATCGGGTCTACAAGTCATGGCTACACCTTC. V and J are TRBV5-4 and TRBJ1-2; D gene ambiguous. Trimming removed 5 bases from V and 6 bases from J, with 20 bases in between. CDR1 SGHNT and CDR2 YYREEE come from the germline V gene (reference sequence). The CDR3 spans 15 residues.